This entry lists 28 T cell receptor beta chains sequenced from one sample in a study of spatial heterogeneity in lung cancer. Time point indicated: sample taken at primary tumor resection. General observations from the study: Mutation tallies in tumors tracked expanded intratumoral alpha and beta TCR counts.

For these receptors, no antigen is known. TCRdb used MiXCR to reprocess the 5' RACE reads, holding one entry per CDR3 protein. The data contain 25,000 to 30,000 distinct CDR3 sequences, approximately 7% of them seen just once; the ten biggest clones take up approximately 25%. This specimen consisted of lung tumor tissue, obtained at surgery. The origin of the receptors is a male donor with early-stage non-small cell lung cancer.

The V and J genes are TRBV20-1 and TRBJ2-5, with 9 positions matching TRBD1. This CDR3 contains 14 residues. V shed 4 bases and J 1 base; nucleotides not matched to a gene: 4. Germline V lookup: CDR1 DFQATT, CDR2 SNEGSKA (reference sequence). The CDR3 nucleotides read TGCAGTGCTATAAAACAGGGGGCCCAAGAGACCCAGTACTTC. Encoded protein: CSAIKQGAQETQYF.

This clonotype was recorded at least ten times. The chain links TRBV6-1 to TRBJ1-6, with 7 nucleotides matching TRBD1. Germline CDR1 MNHNS, CDR2 SASEGT. The trim removed 8 bases at V and 7 bases at J, leaving 5 bases unmatched. The CDR3 length is 13 residues. CDR3 sequence: CASDWDSNSPLHF. CDR3 DNA: TGTGCCAGCGATTGGGACAGCAATTCACCCCTCCACTTT.

Ten or more counts support this clonotype. CDR3 amino acids: CASSGPLAGSYNEQFF. The CDR3, as DNA: TGCGCCAGCAGTGGGCCCCTAGCGGGGTCCTACAATGAGCAGTTCTTC. The chain employs TRBV10-2 and TRBJ2-1; TRBD2 matches at 9 bases. V lost 4 bases, J lost 1 base, and 5 bases stayed unmatched. The germline V gene encodes CDR1 WSHSY and CDR2 SAAADI. This CDR3 region has 16 residues.

This clonotype was picked up many times. The J gene is TRBJ2-3, the V gene TRBV28; no clear D gene. Germline V gene sequence: CDR1 MDHEN, CDR2 SYDVKM. V lost 3 bases to trimming and J lost 3 bases, with 7 bases between them. The CDR3 contains 13 residues. CDR3 in DNA: TGTGCCAGCAGTTTCTGGGCGACAGATACGCAGTATTTT. Its protein is CASSFWATDTQYF. Based on the CDR3 plus reference TRBV28 and TRBJ2-3, the full variable domain is DVKVTQSSRYLVKRTGEKVFLECVQDMDHENMFWYRQDPGLGLRLIYFSYDVKMKEKGDIPEGYSVSREKKERFSLILESASTNQTSMYLCASSFWATDTQYFGPGTRLTVL.

This clonotype was recorded at least ten times. The chain is built from TRBV20-1 and TRBJ2-1; D gene ambiguous. The CDR3 runs to 12 residues. Trimming stripped 7 bases from V and 9 bases from J, with 16 bases between. CDR1 and CDR2 (germline): DFQATT, SNEGSKA (reference sequence). CDR3 amino acids: CSGPALLGEQFF. CDR3 nucleotide sequence: TGCAGTGGGCCCGCGTTACTCGGTGAGCAGTTCTTC.

Note on this clonotype: A read error may be the cause here, since a much bigger clone is one base away. This chain connects TRBV2 to TRBJ1-4; no reliable D call. Germline CDR1 and CDR2: SNHLY and FYNNEI. The CDR3 is 15 residues long. The DNA of the CDR3 is TGTGCCGTTCAAACCCCGGGTCGGGGAGGTGAAAAACTGCTTTTT. It translates to CAVQTPGRGGEKLLF.

This CDR3 is CASSPPPGQGGGYTF. CDR3 sequence (DNA): TGTGCCAGCTCACCACCTCCGGGACAGGGGGGTGGCTACACCTTC. The V and J genes are TRBV18 and TRBJ1-2; TRBD1 matches at 11 bases. Germline assignment: CDR1 KGHSH and CDR2 LQKENI. This CDR3 comprises 15 residues. V shed 0 bases and J 7 bases; nucleotides not matched to a gene: 4.

The chain couples TRBV9 to TRBJ1-2; weak D call: TRBD1 (6 bases). The V end was cut by 4 bases, the J end by 7 bases, with 17 bases between. Germline values: CDR1 SGDLS, CDR2 YYNGEE. The CDR3 has 14 residues. This CDR3 is CASSPSRGASGYTF. DNA for the CDR3: TGTGCCAGCAGCCCCTCCCGGGGGGCCTCTGGCTACACCTTC.

There are many counts of this clonotype. J is TRBJ1-1 and V is TRBV5-4; no firm D call. Germline V gene sequence: CDR1 SGHNT, CDR2 YYREEE (reference sequence). The CDR3 loop spans 14 amino acids. V lost 3 bases and J lost 4, with 13 bases in between. In nucleotides, the CDR3 is TGTGCCAGCAGCTCAATAAGTGGGAGCACTGAAGCTTTCTTT. It specifies CASSSISGSTEAFF.

This clonotype was recorded a few times. J is TRBJ1-1 and V is TRBV28; D gene ambiguous. V was pared by 7 bases and J by 4 bases, with 13 bases between. The germline V gene has CDR1 MDHEN and CDR2 SYDVKM. The CDR3 has 13 amino acids. CDR3 bases: TGTGCCAGCACCCCCGAATACGGCACTGAAGCTTTCTTT. It encodes CASTPEYGTEAFF.

This clonotype was seen at least ten times. The chain links TRBV27 to TRBJ1-4, with D uncertain. The CDR3 is 15 amino acids. Germline CDR1 MNHEY, CDR2 SMNVEV (reference sequence). Trimming pared 2 bases from V and 8 bases from J, leaving 15 bases between. The CDR3 DNA sequence: TGTGCCAGCAGTTTACGGCGGGGATTCGGGGAAAAACTGTTTTTT. It specifies CASSLRRGFGEKLFF.

Ten or more counts support this clonotype. The chain has TRBV18 and TRBJ2-7; D is perhaps TRBD1 or TRBD2 (6 bases each). CDR3 length: 14 residues. CDR1 KGHSH and CDR2 LQKENI come from the germline V gene. Trimming took 3 bases from V and 5 from J, leaving 14 bases between them. The CDR3 loop reads CASSPLGGGDEQYF. In nucleotides, the CDR3 is TGTGCCAGCTCACCTCTGGGGGGCGGCGACGAGCAGTACTTC. The variable domain in full, with the rest retrieved from reference TRBV18 and TRBJ2-7, is NAGVMQNPRHLVRRRGQEARLRCSPMKGHSHVYWYRQLPEEGLKFMVYLQKENIIDESGMPKERFSAEFPKEGPSILRIQQVVRGDSAAYFCASSPLGGGDEQYFGPGTRLTVT.

This clonotype was observed many times. The chain employs TRBV20-1 and TRBJ1-4; possible D gene TRBD1, 5 bases. This CDR3 has 13 amino acids. The ends were cut back, 5 bases at V and 7 bases at J, with 14 bases in the middle. Germline CDR1 is DFQATT and CDR2 is SNEGSKA (reference sequence). The CDR3 DNA is TGCAGTGCTCCGCTGGGGGGGTTTGAAAAACTGTTTTTT. This sequence encodes CSAPLGGFEKLFF.

This clonotype was counted ten times or more. The chain carries TRBV2 and TRBJ2-5; D uncertain. This CDR3 has 13 amino acids. V gave up 5 bases and J gave up 9 bases, with 16 bases separating them. CDR1 is SNHLY, CDR2 FYNNEI, per germline. This CDR3 is CASSPGVLLAQYF. The CDR3 DNA sequence: TGTGCCAGCAGTCCAGGAGTGCTGCTGGCCCAGTACTTC.

The chain recombines TRBV7-2 with TRBJ2-1; 8 bases align to TRBD2. V lost 5 bases, J lost 4 bases, and 7 bases stayed unmatched. Germline-derived CDR1 and CDR2 are SGHTA and FQGNSA. This CDR3 region has 15 residues. CDR3 sequence: CASSPTSGGYNEQFF. CDR3 DNA: TGTGCCAGCAGCCCCACCAGCGGGGGTTACAATGAGCAGTTCTTC.

This clonotype appeared many times. The rearrangement links TRBV6-2 or TRBV6-3 to TRBJ2-7; D might be TRBD1 or TRBD2, each matching 5 bases. The length of the CDR3 is 14 residues. CDR1 is MNHEY and CDR2 is SVGEGT in the germline V gene. Trimming pared 6 bases from V and 3 bases from J, leaving 15 bases between. In nucleotides, the CDR3 is TGTGCCAGCAGCTCGGGGCAGTTCATCTACGAGCAGTACTTC. Translated, it gives CASSSGQFIYEQYF.

This clonotype occurred many times. This chain's CDR3 is CASSPVWGGSSYEQYF. In DNA form, the CDR3 reads TGCGCCAGCAGCCCCGTTTGGGGGGGGAGCTCCTACGAGCAGTACTTC. This chain connects TRBV4-3 to TRBJ2-7, with TRBD2 matching 7 bases. Per germline, CDR1 LGHNA and CDR2 YSLEER. This CDR3 comprises 16 residues. Trimming took 4 bases from V and 0 from J; bases not matched to a gene: 9.

This clonotype was seen ten or more times. CDR3 in amino acids: CSAQSPQGNEKLFF. In DNA form, the CDR3 reads TGCAGTGCGCAATCACCCCAGGGGAATGAAAAACTGTTTTTT. The chain is built from TRBV20-1 and TRBJ1-4; possible D gene TRBD1, 6 bases. Per germline, CDR1 DFQATT and CDR2 SNEGSKA (reference sequence). This CDR3 has 14 amino acids. V lost 6 bases to trimming and J lost 5 bases, with 16 bases between them.

The sample holds many counts of this clonotype. The chain combines TRBV27 with TRBJ1-2; weak D call: TRBD1 (5 bases). V lost 0 bases, J lost 7 bases, and 18 bases lay in between. The CDR3 runs 16 residues. Germline lookup yields CDR1 MNHEY and CDR2 SMNVEV (reference sequence). The CDR3 DNA sequence: TGTGCCAGCAGTTTATCGATTTTCCCCTTAAGGGGTGGCTACACCTTC. Encoded protein: CASSLSIFPLRGGYTF.

In its sample, this clonotype is medium-sized (0.01 to 0.1%). The CDR3 region is CSVGGRGSTDTQYF. In DNA form, the CDR3 reads TGCAGCGTTGGGGGAAGGGGTAGCACAGATACGCAGTATTTT. V and J are TRBV29-1 and TRBJ2-3, with D possibly being TRBD1 (5 bases). This CDR3 region has 14 residues. Germline V lookup: CDR1 SQVTM, CDR2 ANQGSEA. V was clipped by 4 bases and J by 0 bases, with 11 bases between them.

This clonotype showed up many times. The rearrangement joins TRBV10-3 to TRBJ2-3; 7 bases match TRBD1. This CDR3 has 15 amino acids. Per germline, CDR1 ENHRY and CDR2 SYGVKD. With V trimmed by 6 bases and J by 2 bases, 8 bases remained unmatched. The CDR3 DNA follows: TGTGCCATCAGGAATGGACAGGCCCCCACAGATACGCAGTATTTT. Amino acid sequence: CAIRNGQAPTDTQYF.

Many counts were recorded for this clonotype. The rearrangement uses TRBV18 and TRBJ2-5, with TRBD1 matching 9 bases. The V gene end was trimmed by 3 bases and the J gene end by 3 bases; junction bases not matched to a gene: 2. This CDR3 region has 14 residues. Germline CDR1 reads KGHSH; CDR2 reads LQKENI. CDR3 amino acids: CASSPWTGEETQYF. In DNA form, the CDR3 reads TGTGCCAGCTCACCCTGGACAGGGGAAGAGACCCAGTACTTC.

In DNA, the CDR3 is TGTGCCAGTACACAGGGCCTCCCTAACTATGGCTACACCTTC. This translates into CASTQGLPNYGYTF. V gene TRBV28 combines with J gene TRBJ1-2; TRBD1 might be the D (6 bases). CDR1 is MDHEN and CDR2 is SYDVKM in the germline V gene. The ends were cut back, 9 bases at V and 0 bases at J, with 14 bases in the middle. The CDR3 runs 14 residues.

In this sample, this clonotype turned up many times. This chain uses TRBV6-5 with TRBJ2-7; 7 positions match TRBD1. The V gene end was trimmed by 0 bases and the J gene end by 0 bases; junction bases not matched to a gene: 2. Germline V gene data show CDR1 as MNHEY and CDR2 as SVGAGI. The CDR3 has 15 residues. DNA for the CDR3: TGTGCCAGCAGTTACTCGAGGGGGCACTCCTACGAGCAGTACTTC. Its protein is CASSYSRGHSYEQYF.

V usage is TRBV7-2 and J usage is TRBJ1-4, with D perhaps matching TRBD1 (5 bases). V was clipped by 4 bases and J by 4 bases, with 10 bases between them. Germline CDR1 and CDR2: SGHTA and FQGNSA. The CDR3 has 14 amino acids. CDR3 region: CASSSPGLNEKLFF. CDR3 bases: TGTGCCAGCAGCTCCCCGGGGCTTAATGAAAAACTGTTTTTT.

The sample holds many counts of this clonotype. The chain recombines TRBV7-6 with TRBJ2-1; no reliable D call. CDR1 and CDR2 from the germline V gene are SGHVS and FNYEAQ. The V gene lost 0 bases and the J gene lost 4 bases, with 10 bases spanning the gap. The CDR3 runs 15 residues. The CDR3 region is CASSLAHSSYNEQFF. The CDR3 DNA reads as TGTGCCAGCAGCTTAGCGCATAGTAGTTACAATGAGCAGTTCTTC.

This clonotype was counted ten times or more. The V and J genes are TRBV5-1 and TRBJ2-1; D might be TRBD1 (6 bases). Trimming took 3 bases from V and 1 from J, leaving 17 bases between them. The CDR3 extends over 17 amino acids. Germline V gene data show CDR1 as SGHRS and CDR2 as YFSETQ. CDR3: CASSSGPGGQSYNEQFF. CDR3 coding DNA: TGCGCCAGCAGCTCAGGACCAGGAGGACAGTCCTACAATGAGCAGTTCTTC.

The chain has TRBV24-1 and TRBJ1-4; unclear D gene. CDR1 KGHDR and CDR2 SFDVKD come from the germline V gene. This CDR3 comprises 13 residues. The ends were cut back, 4 bases at V and 4 bases at J, with 6 bases in the middle. CDR3 region: CATSEPNNEKLFF. CDR3 nucleotides: TGTGCCACCAGTGAACCGAATAATGAAAAACTGTTTTTT.